This T cell receptor (beta chain) was captured by sequencing in a study of T-cell memory formation after mild COVID-19. Broader study findings: Day 15 to 85 contracting clones showed balanced CD4/CD8; later expanders leaned CD4+.

With respect to this clonotype: Its specificity is unknown.

CDR3 size: 16 residues. Germline values: CDR1 SGHRS, CDR2 YFSETQ. The V and J ends lost 4 bases and 0 bases respectively, with 15 bases between them. From 5'RACE with constant-segment primers came TCR alpha and TCR beta cDNA libraries that carried sample barcodes and UMIs. TCRdb passed the 5' RACE reads through MiXCR, listing each CDR3 protein once. This sample yields roughly 250,000 distinct CDR3 sequences, of which roughly 15% are seen a single time; approximately 3.5% belongs to the top ten. This chain uses TRBV5-1 with TRBJ2-3; D may correspond to TRBD1 or TRBD2 (5 bases each). The sequence was obtained from a man between 18 and 35 years old who had mild COVID-19 (a few samples of this study predate the infection). Cell type and time point are not known. Sequencing was done on a sample of PBMCs or a T cell subset sorted from them (not recorded which). CDR3 DNA: TGCGCCAGCAGCGCCGGGACGGATAGCAGCACAGATACGCAGTATTTT. Its protein product is CASSAGTDSSTDTQYF.